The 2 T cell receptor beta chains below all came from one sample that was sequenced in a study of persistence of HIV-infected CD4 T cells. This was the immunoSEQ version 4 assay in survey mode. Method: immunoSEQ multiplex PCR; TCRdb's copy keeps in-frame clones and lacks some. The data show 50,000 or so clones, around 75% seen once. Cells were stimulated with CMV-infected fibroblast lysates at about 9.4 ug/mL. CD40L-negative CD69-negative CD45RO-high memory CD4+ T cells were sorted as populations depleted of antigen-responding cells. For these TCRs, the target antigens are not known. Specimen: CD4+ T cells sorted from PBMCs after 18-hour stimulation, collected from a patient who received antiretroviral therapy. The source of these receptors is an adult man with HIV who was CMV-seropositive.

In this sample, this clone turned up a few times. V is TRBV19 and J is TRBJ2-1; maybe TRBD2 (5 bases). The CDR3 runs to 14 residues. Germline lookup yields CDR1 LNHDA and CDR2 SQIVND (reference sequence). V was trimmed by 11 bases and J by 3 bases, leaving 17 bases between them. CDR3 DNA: TGTGCCTCAAGAGGCAGCGGTCACTACAATGAGCAGTTCTTC. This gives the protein CASRGSGHYNEQFF.

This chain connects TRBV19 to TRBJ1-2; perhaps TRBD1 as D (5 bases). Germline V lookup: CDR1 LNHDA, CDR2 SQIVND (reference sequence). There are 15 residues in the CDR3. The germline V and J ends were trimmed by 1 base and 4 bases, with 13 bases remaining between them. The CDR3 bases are TGTGCCAGTAGTATAGTTCAGGGTACGAGCTATGGCTACACCTTC. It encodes CASSIVQGTSYGYTF.